The 31 T cell receptor beta chains presented below share a single source sample, sequenced in a study of CD8 T cells in ankylosing spondylitis. TCRdb ran MiXCR on the 5' RACE reads and lists one entry per CDR3 protein. The sample lists 250,000 to 400,000 distinct CDR3 sequences; approximately 10% were seen once. The sample consisted of blood, either unsorted or a sorted T cell fraction (not recorded which). These receptor sequences come from a female donor with ankylosing spondylitis or in good health (not recorded which).

The rearrangement joins TRBV20-1 to TRBJ2-1; the match to TRBD2 covers 10 bases. The CDR3 covers 12 residues. V was clipped by 7 bases and J by 10 bases; unmatched bases: 7. Germline-derived CDR1 and CDR2 are DFQATT and SNEGSKA (reference sequence). CDR3 residues: CSGLAGVTEQFF. In DNA, the CDR3 is TGCAGTGGGCTAGCGGGGGTCACAGAGCAGTTCTTC.

The chain recombines TRBV3-1 with TRBJ2-7; D unresolved. This CDR3 contains 14 residues. Germline-derived CDR1 and CDR2 are LGHDT and YNNKEL (reference sequence). V lost 4 bases and J lost 5, with 15 bases in between. This CDR3 reads CASSPSQVSHEQYF. CDR3 DNA sequence: TGTGCCAGCAGCCCCTCGCAGGTCTCTCACGAGCAGTACTTC.

This clonotype appeared a few times. V usage is TRBV20-1 and J usage is TRBJ1-4, with 7 bases fitting TRBD1. The junction had 7 bases not matched to a gene; V was cut back by 6 bases and J by 6 bases. Germline V lookup: CDR1 DFQATT, CDR2 SNEGSKA (reference sequence). The CDR3 extends over 13 amino acids. As DNA, the CDR3 is TGCAGTGCGGCGGGACAGTCTGATGAAAAACTGTTTTTT. Protein sequence: CSAAGQSDEKLFF.

The table lists this clonotype with a few counts. CDR3 sequence reads: CASSQIGGERAFF. The CDR3, as DNA: TGCGCCAGCAGCCAAATTGGGGGGGAGAGGGCTTTCTTT. This chain uses TRBV4-1 with TRBJ1-1; the D gene is possibly TRBD1 (5 bases). The CDR3 runs 13 residues. Germline CDR1 reads MGHRA; CDR2 reads YSYEKL. V lost 2 bases and J lost 11, with 15 bases in between.

This clonotype has only a few counts. The chain uses TRBV6-1 and TRBJ2-1; 13 bases fit TRBD2. The V and J ends lost 5 bases and 7 bases, in that order; junction bases with no gene match: 11. The CDR3 covers 17 residues. In germline, CDR1 is MNHNS, CDR2 SASEGT. For the CDR3, the DNA is TGTGCCAGCAGTCCGACTAGCGGGGGGCCCAATAAGAATGAGCAGTTCTTC. As protein: CASSPTSGGPNKNEQFF.

There are many counts of this clonotype. CDR3: CSAETGGGYGYTF. The CDR3 nucleotides read TGCAGTGCCGAGACAGGGGGCGGGTATGGCTACACCTTC. The chain uses TRBV20-1 and TRBJ1-2; TRBD1 aligns across 10 bases. The germline gives CDR1 DFQATT, CDR2 SNEGSKA (reference sequence). V lost 6 bases, J lost 5 bases, and 6 bases stayed unmatched. The CDR3 runs to 13 residues.

Many counts were recorded for this clonotype. The J gene is TRBJ2-1, the V gene TRBV20-1, with D perhaps given as TRBD1 or TRBD2 (5 bases each). Per germline, CDR1 DFQATT and CDR2 SNEGSKA (reference sequence). Trimming removed 6 bases from V and 2 bases from J, with 17 bases in between. The CDR3 extends over 15 amino acids. This CDR3 reads CSARTGEGPYNEQFF. The CDR3 nucleotides read TGCAGTGCCCGCACCGGAGAGGGGCCCTACAATGAGCAGTTCTTC.

At least ten counts were recorded for this clonotype. This rearrangement joins TRBV5-6 to TRBJ2-7; D possibly corresponds to TRBD1 (6 bases). The CDR3 is made up of 14 amino acids. Per germline, CDR1 SGHDT and CDR2 YYEEEE. Trimming stripped 4 bases from V and 2 bases from J, with 13 bases between. In nucleotides, the CDR3 is TGTGCCAGCAGCGATCAGGACAGCCCCTACGAGCAGTACTTC. Amino acids: CASSDQDSPYEQYF.

This clonotype has ten or more counts. The chain employs TRBV7-2 and TRBJ1-2; D not certain. This CDR3 contains 11 residues. Germline loops: CDR1 SGHTA, CDR2 FQGNSA. Trimming stripped 5 bases from V and 3 bases from J, with 4 bases between. This chain's CDR3 is CASSQYYGYTF. The CDR3 nucleotides read TGTGCCAGCAGCCAGTACTATGGCTACACCTTC.

This clonotype was counted ten times or more. The chain recombines TRBV28 with TRBJ1-5, with no clear D. The germline V gene encodes CDR1 MDHEN and CDR2 SYDVKM. Trimming removed 10 bases at V and 0 bases at J, with 10 bases between. The length of the CDR3 is 13 residues. CDR3 amino acids: CATLQVSNQPQHF. DNA for the CDR3: TGTGCCACCCTCCAGGTTAGCAATCAGCCCCAGCATTTT.

This clonotype has at least ten counts. The rearrangement uses TRBV20-1 and TRBJ2-7, with no clear D. V lost 7 bases and J lost 9, with 13 bases in between. CDR1 is DFQATT and CDR2 is SNEGSKA in the germline V gene (reference sequence). The CDR3 totals 10 residues. The CDR3 reads CSGRLLGQYF. CDR3 bases: TGCAGTGGCCGATTGTTGGGGCAGTACTTC.

This chain links TRBV20-1 with TRBJ2-3, with D perhaps TRBD1 or TRBD2 (5 bases each). Trimming took 5 bases from V and 5 from J, leaving 8 bases between them. CDR1 is DFQATT and CDR2 is SNEGSKA in the germline V gene (reference sequence). The CDR3 loop spans 11 amino acids. CDR3 residues: CSAFGGDTQYF. As DNA, the CDR3 is TGCAGTGCTTTTGGGGGAGATACGCAGTATTTT.

In this sample, this clonotype turned up many times. This chain links TRBV18 with TRBJ2-3; 11 positions agree with TRBD2. CDR3 length: 15 amino acids. The junction had 3 bases not matched to a gene; V was cut back by 3 bases and J by 4 bases. Looked up from germline, CDR1 is KGHSH and CDR2 is LQKENI. In DNA, the CDR3 is TGTGCCAGCTCACCTGCTAGCGGGAGGTCAGATACGCAGTATTTT. It specifies CASSPASGRSDTQYF.

This clonotype was found many times. This chain links TRBV5-1 with TRBJ1-3, with unresolved D. This CDR3 has 15 residues. Germline CDR1 is SGHRS and CDR2 is YFSETQ. V shed 4 bases and J shed 0 bases, with 11 bases lying between them. The DNA of the CDR3 is TGCGCCAGCAGCCAGACCGGACTCTCTGGAAACACCATATATTTT. This codes for CASSQTGLSGNTIYF. The full variable domain, its missing parts supplied by reference TRBV5-1 and TRBJ1-3, is KAGVTQTPRYLIKTRGQQVTLSCSPISGHRSVSWYQQTPGQGLQFLFEYFSETQRNKGNFPGRFSGRQFSNSRSEMNVSTLELGDSALYLCASSQTGLSGNTIYFGEGSWLTVV.

This clonotype has at least ten counts. The gene calls are TRBV7-2 and TRBJ2-1; tentative D call: TRBD1 (5 bases). There are 14 residues in the CDR3. Germline lookup yields CDR1 SGHTA and CDR2 FQGNSA. Trimming stripped 5 bases from V and 6 bases from J, with 14 bases between. As DNA, the CDR3 is TGTGCCAGCAGCCCCCGTTTAGGGGTCAATGAGCAGTTCTTC. It codes for CASSPRLGVNEQFF.

This clonotype was seen many times. The V and J genes are TRBV27 and TRBJ2-7; D gene uncertain. Trimming took 7 bases from V and 3 from J, leaving 19 bases between them. The CDR3 runs to 15 residues. Germline assignment: CDR1 MNHEY and CDR2 SMNVEV (reference sequence). The CDR3 DNA sequence: TGTGCCAGCATGTCTCTGGGAAGTAAGATCTACGAGCAGTACTTC. It specifies CASMSLGSKIYEQYF.

This chain joins TRBV7-9 and TRBJ2-3; TRBD2 might be the D (6 bases). V lost 2 bases to trimming and J lost 0 bases, with 12 bases between them. The germline V gene encodes CDR1 SEHNR and CDR2 FQNEAQ (reference sequence). CDR3 size: 16 residues. CDR3 coding DNA: TGTGCCAGCAGCTTACGGGGGTCACCTAGCACAGATACGCAGTATTTT. This encodes CASSLRGSPSTDTQYF.

The rearrangement joins TRBV5-1 to TRBJ1-5; D is ambiguous. The CDR3 length is 15 residues. Trimming stripped 0 bases from V and 2 bases from J, with 9 bases between. Germline V lookup: CDR1 SGHRS, CDR2 YFSETQ. Written as DNA, the CDR3 is TGCGCCAGCAGCTTGGAGGGAAATGGCAATCAGCCCCAGCATTTT. It specifies CASSLEGNGNQPQHF. Supplemented by reference TRBV5-1 and TRBJ1-5, the full variable domain reads KAGVTQTPRYLIKTRGQQVTLSCSPISGHRSVSWYQQTPGQGLQFLFEYFSETQRNKGNFPGRFSGRQFSNSRSEMNVSTLELGDSALYLCASSLEGNGNQPQHFGDGTRLSIL.

This clonotype was observed at least ten times. The genes are TRBV7-6 and TRBJ2-2; 16 bases fit TRBD2. The CDR3 spans 21 residues. The V segment lost 2 bases and the J segment 3 bases; nucleotides outside the gene matches: 12. CDR1 and CDR2 from the germline V gene are SGHVS and FNYEAQ. CDR3 sequence: CASSLRLYSGTSGRDTGELFF. CDR3 nucleotides: TGTGCCAGCAGCTTACGTCTATACTCCGGGACTAGCGGGAGGGACACCGGGGAGCTGTTTTTT. Combining the CDR3 with reference TRBV7-6 and TRBJ2-2 gives the whole variable domain GAGVSQSPRYKVTKRGQDVALRCDPISGHVSLYWYRQALGQGPEFLTYFNYEAQQDKSGLPNDRFSAERPEGSISTLTIQRTEQRDSAMYRCASSLRLYSGTSGRDTGELFFGEGSRLTVL.

This clonotype has a count of ten or more. This CDR3 is CASSLIAGAYEQYF. The CDR3 region has the DNA TGTGCCAGCAGTTTAATAGCGGGAGCCTACGAGCAGTACTTC. J is TRBJ2-7 and V is TRBV28; the match to TRBD2 covers 9 bases. CDR3 size: 14 residues. The trim removed 2 bases at V and 2 bases at J, leaving 1 base unmatched. Per germline, CDR1 MDHEN and CDR2 SYDVKM. The whole variable domain, filled in from reference TRBV28 and TRBJ2-7, reads DVKVTQSSRYLVKRTGEKVFLECVQDMDHENMFWYRQDPGLGLRLIYFSYDVKMKEKGDIPEGYSVSREKKERFSLILESASTNQTSMYLCASSLIAGAYEQYFGPGTRLTVT.

This clonotype was seen ten or more times. The chain employs TRBV27 and TRBJ1-5, with 7 nucleotides matching TRBD1. CDR3 size: 15 residues. V gave up 3 bases and J gave up 2 bases; unmatched junction bases: 4. Germline lookup yields CDR1 MNHEY and CDR2 SMNVEV (reference sequence). CDR3 protein: CASSLNGQGNQPQHF. The CDR3 bases are TGTGCCAGCAGTTTGAACGGACAGGGCAATCAGCCCCAGCATTTT.

The CDR3 here is CASSSLLAGSSYNEQFF. The CDR3 DNA is TGTGCCAGCAGTTCTCTGCTAGCGGGGAGCTCCTACAATGAGCAGTTCTTC. The J gene is TRBJ2-1, the V gene TRBV27; TRBD2 agrees at 9 bases. This CDR3 has 17 amino acids. Germline V gene sequence: CDR1 MNHEY, CDR2 SMNVEV (reference sequence). V lost 4 bases, J lost 0 bases, and 7 bases stayed unmatched.

This clonotype was counted ten times or more. This sequence joins TRBV5-1 and TRBJ2-1; possibly TRBD1 or TRBD2 for D (5 bases each). This CDR3 has 14 amino acids. Germline CDR1 and CDR2: SGHRS and YFSETQ. Between the trimmed V and J ends, which lost 4 bases and 4 bases, there was a span of 12 bases. The CDR3 loop is CASSPGTEYNEQFF. CDR3 nucleotide sequence: TGCGCCAGCAGCCCCGGGACGGAGTACAATGAGCAGTTCTTC.

J is TRBJ2-5 and V is TRBV20-1; TRBD2 might be the D (6 bases). From germline, CDR1 is DFQATT and CDR2 SNEGSKA (reference sequence). Trimming removed 6 bases at V and 7 bases at J, with 27 bases between. The CDR3 spans 16 residues. The CDR3 DNA reads as TGCAGTGCCCCTATGGTGGGACTTACACCTAGGGGGACCCAGTACTTC. Its translation: CSAPMVGLTPRGTQYF.

This clonotype has a count of ten or more. The chain is built from TRBV20-1 and TRBJ1-1; D call uncertain. This CDR3 is 10 amino acids long. Between the trimmed V and J ends, which lost 6 bases and 6 bases, there was a span of 8 bases. Germline CDR1 and CDR2: DFQATT and SNEGSKA (reference sequence). The CDR3 DNA sequence: TGCAGTGCAACGATACCTGAAGCTTTCTTT. It specifies CSATIPEAFF.

This clonotype was observed many times. The gene calls are TRBV7-9 and TRBJ2-3, with 8 bases matching TRBD1. CDR1 is SEHNR, CDR2 FQNEAQ, per germline (reference sequence). Trimming took 5 bases from V and 6 from J; bases not matched to a gene: 10. The CDR3 runs 15 residues. Written as DNA, the CDR3 is TGTGCCAGCAGCACCGGACAGGGTATGAGGGATACGCAGTATTTT. This translates into CASSTGQGMRDTQYF.

This clonotype was seen repeatedly, ten times or more. The DNA for the CDR3 is TGCAGCGTTGAAGACCCTCCGCGGGGGGGCCCTGAGCAGTTCTTC. Translated: CSVEDPPRGGPEQFF. The rearrangement links TRBV29-1 to TRBJ2-1; 9 bases map to TRBD2. J gave up 9 bases and V 0 bases, and 9 bases lay outside the gene matches. Germline V gene sequence: CDR1 SQVTM, CDR2 ANQGSEA. This CDR3 is built from 15 residues.

Turning to this clonotype: A read error is possible here, since a much larger clone lies one base away. This rearrangement joins TRBV2 to TRBJ1-5, with TRBD1 identical over 12 bases. Per the germline V gene, CDR1 is SNHLY and CDR2 is FYNNEI. The CDR3 spans 18 residues. V lost 8 bases and J lost 1; bases outside the gene matches: 12. In nucleotides, the CDR3 is TGTGCCAGCTGTTTCCTGGGACAGGGGGCATTGAGCAATCAGCCCCAGCATTTT. It is translated as CASCFLGQGALSNQPQHF.

This clonotype was recorded many times. This chain links TRBV5-1 with TRBJ1-1; 12 bases line up with TRBD1. Looked up from germline, CDR1 is SGHRS and CDR2 is YFSETQ. J gave up 8 bases and V 3 bases, and 5 bases lay outside the gene matches. The CDR3 covers 14 residues. The CDR3 here is CASSSMGQGAEAFF. The CDR3 region has the DNA TGCGCCAGCAGCTCGATGGGACAGGGGGCCGAAGCTTTCTTT.

This clonotype was detected many times. CDR3 region: CASSLGRDAGYTF. DNA for the CDR3: TGCGCCAGCAGCTTGGGCAGGGATGCTGGCTACACCTTC. The rearrangement joins TRBV5-1 to TRBJ1-2, with D possibly matching TRBD1 (5 bases). CDR3 length: 13 amino acids. V was trimmed by 0 bases and J by 7 bases, leaving 10 bases between them. From germline, CDR1 is SGHRS and CDR2 YFSETQ.

This clonotype was detected many times. The CDR3 DNA is TGTGCCAGCAGTCAAAACAGGAATGAAAAACTGTTTTTT. As protein: CASSQNRNEKLFF. The V and J genes are TRBV12-3 or TRBV12-4 and TRBJ1-4; D may be TRBD1 (5 bases). V lost 5 bases to trimming and J lost 5 bases, with 9 bases between them. This CDR3 region has 13 residues.